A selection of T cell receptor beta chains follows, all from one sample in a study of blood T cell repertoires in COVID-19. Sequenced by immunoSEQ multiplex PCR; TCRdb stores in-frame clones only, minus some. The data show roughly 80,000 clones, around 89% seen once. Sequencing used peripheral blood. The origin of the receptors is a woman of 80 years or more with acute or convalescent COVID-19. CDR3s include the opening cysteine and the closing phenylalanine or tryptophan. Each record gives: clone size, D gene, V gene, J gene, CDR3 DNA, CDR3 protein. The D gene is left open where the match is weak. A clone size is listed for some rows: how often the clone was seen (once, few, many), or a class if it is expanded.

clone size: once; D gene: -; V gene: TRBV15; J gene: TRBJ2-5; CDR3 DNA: TGTGCCACCAGCAGAGGGACAAGCGGGCAAGAGACCCAGTACTTC; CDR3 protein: CATSRGTSGQETQYF
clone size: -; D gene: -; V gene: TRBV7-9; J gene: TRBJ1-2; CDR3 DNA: TGTGCCAGCAGTCCCAATGTGGGCGGCTACACCTTC; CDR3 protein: CASSPNVGGYTF
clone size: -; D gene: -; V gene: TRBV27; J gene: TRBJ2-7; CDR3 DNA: TGTGCCAGCAGTTCCCCGGGACACCCCTACGAGCAGTACTTC; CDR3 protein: CASSSPGHPYEQYF
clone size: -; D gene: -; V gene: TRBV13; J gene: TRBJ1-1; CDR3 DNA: TGTGCCAGCAGCCCGACCGCAGGGTTGAACACTGAAGCTTTCTTT; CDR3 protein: CASSPTAGLNTEAFF
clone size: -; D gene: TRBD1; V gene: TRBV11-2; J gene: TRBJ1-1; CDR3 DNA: TGTGCCAGCAGCGCCCGGACAGGGAACACTGAAGCTTTCTTT; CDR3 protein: CASSARTGNTEAFF
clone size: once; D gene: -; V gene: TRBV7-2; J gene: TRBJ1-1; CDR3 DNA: TGTGCCAGCAGCCCCTTCGGGACAAGGAACACTGAAGCTTTCTTT; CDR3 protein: CASSPFGTRNTEAFF
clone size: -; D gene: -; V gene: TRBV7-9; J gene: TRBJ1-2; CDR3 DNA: TGTGCCAGCAGCTCCACAGGGTTGGGGGGCTACACCTTC; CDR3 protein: CASSSTGLGGYTF
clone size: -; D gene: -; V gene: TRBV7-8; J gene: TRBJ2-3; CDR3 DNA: TGTGCCAGCACCCCCCGGCGGGGTGGGGCAGATACGCAGTATTTT; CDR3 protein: CASTPRRGGADTQYF
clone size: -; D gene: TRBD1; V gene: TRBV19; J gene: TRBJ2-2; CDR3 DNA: TGTGCCAGTAGTATTACGGGACAGGGCGGGGAGCTGTTTTTT; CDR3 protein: CASSITGQGGELFF
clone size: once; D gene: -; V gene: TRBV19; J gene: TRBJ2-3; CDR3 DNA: TGTGCCAGTAGTATAGGGGCAGGCACACCAGATACGCAGTATTTT; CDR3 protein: CASSIGAGTPDTQYF
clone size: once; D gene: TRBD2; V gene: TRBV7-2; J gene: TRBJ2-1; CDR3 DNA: TGTGCCAGCAGCTCCGGACTAGCTGGGAGCTCCTACAATGAGCAGTTCTTC; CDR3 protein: CASSSGLAGSSYNEQFF
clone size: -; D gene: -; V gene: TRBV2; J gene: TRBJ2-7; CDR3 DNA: TGTGCCAGCGCCGGGAACTACGAGCAGTACTTC; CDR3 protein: CASAGNYEQYF
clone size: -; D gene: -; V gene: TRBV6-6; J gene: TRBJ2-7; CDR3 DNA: TGTGCCACCCGTGGTGGAGGTGCCTCAAACGAGCAGTACTTC; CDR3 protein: CATRGGGASNEQYF
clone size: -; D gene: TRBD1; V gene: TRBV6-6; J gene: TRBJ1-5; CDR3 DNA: TGTGCCAGCACCCAGGGGGTCTACAATCAGCCCCAGCATTTT; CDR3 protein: CASTQGVYNQPQHF
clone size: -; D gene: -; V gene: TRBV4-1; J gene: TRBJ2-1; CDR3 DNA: TGCGCCAGCAGCCCGAGCCCTAGCGCTAACTCCTACAATGAGCAGTTCTTC; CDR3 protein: CASSPSPSANSYNEQFF
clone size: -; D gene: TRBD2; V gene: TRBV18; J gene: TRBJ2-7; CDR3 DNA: TGTGCCAGCTCACCGGCGGGACTAGCGAGACACGAGCAGTACTTC; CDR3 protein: CASSPAGLARHEQYF
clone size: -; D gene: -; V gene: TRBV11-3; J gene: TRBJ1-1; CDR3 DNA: TGTGCCAGCAGCTTAAGCGGGATGAACGCTGAAGCTTTCTTT; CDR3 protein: CASSLSGMNAEAFF
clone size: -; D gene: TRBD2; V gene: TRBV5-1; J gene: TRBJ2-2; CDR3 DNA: TGCGCCAGCAGCCCCGAATGGGTAGCGGGAGTCACCGGGGAGCTGTTTTTT; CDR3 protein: CASSPEWVAGVTGELFF
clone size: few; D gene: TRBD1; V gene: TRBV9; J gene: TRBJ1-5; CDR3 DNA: TGTGCCAGCAGCCCCGGGCCAGGGGGCCCGAGCAATCAGCCCCAGCATTTT; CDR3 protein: CASSPGPGGPSNQPQHF
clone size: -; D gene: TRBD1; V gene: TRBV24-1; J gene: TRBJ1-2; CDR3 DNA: TGTGCCACCAGTGGGGGGACAGATCCTTTTGGCTACACCTTC; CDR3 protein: CATSGGTDPFGYTF
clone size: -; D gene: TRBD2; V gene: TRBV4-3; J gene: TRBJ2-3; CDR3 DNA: TGCGCCAGCAGCCTCGGACTAGCTTCAGATACGCAGTATTTT; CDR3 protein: CASSLGLASDTQYF
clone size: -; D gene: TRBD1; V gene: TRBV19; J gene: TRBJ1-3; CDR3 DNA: TGTGCCAGTAGCTCTGACAGGGATGGAAGAAACACCATATATTTT; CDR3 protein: CASSSDRDGRNTIYF
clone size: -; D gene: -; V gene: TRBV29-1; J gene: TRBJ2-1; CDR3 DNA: TGCAGCGTTGTGGAGTCCTCCTACAATGAGCAGTTCTTC; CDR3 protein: CSVVESSYNEQFF
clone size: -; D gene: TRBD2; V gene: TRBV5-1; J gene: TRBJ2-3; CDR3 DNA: TGCGCCAGCAGGCACGCAGCGACTAGCGGGGGAAGAGATACGCAGTATTTT; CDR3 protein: CASRHAATSGGRDTQYF
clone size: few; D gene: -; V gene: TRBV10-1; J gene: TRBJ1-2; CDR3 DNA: TGCGCCAGCAGTGAGGATTTAACAGGGAATGGCTACACCTTC; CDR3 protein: CASSEDLTGNGYTF
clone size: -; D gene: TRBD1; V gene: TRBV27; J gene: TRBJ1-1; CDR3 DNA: TGTGCCAGCAGCATCGACAGGGGGCAGGCTTTCTTT; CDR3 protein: CASSIDRGQAFF
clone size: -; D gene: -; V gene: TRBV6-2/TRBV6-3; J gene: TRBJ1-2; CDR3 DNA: TGTGCCAGCAGTCCACTTGAAACTAACTATGGCTACACCTTC; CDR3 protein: CASSPLETNYGYTF
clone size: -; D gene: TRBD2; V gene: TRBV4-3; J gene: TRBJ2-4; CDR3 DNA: TGCGCCAGCAGCCAAGATCGGGGTAGCGGGGGGGCCGGAACCAAAAACATTCAGTACTTC; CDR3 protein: CASSQDRGSGGAGTKNIQYF